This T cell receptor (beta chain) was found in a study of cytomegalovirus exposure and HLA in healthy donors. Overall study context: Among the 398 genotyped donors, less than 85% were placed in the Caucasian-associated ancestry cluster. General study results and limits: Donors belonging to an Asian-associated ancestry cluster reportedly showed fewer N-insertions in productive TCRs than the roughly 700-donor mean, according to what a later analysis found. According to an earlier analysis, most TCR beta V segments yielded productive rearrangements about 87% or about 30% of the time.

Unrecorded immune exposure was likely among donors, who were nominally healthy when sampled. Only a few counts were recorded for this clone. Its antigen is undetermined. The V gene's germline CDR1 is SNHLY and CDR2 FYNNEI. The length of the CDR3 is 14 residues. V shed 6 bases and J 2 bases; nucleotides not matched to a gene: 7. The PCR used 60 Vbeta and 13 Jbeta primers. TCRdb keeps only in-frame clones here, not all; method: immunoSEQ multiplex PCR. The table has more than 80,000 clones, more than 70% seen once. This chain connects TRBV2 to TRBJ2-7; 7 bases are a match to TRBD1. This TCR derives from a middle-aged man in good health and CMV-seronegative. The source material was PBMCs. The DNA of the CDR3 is TGTGCCAGCAGCGCCCGACAGGGAACCTACGAGCAGTACTTC. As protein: CASSARQGTYEQYF.